This T cell receptor beta chain was identified during a study of blood T cell repertoires in COVID-19. About the study: There were acute and convalescent COVID-19 samples, and they came from the United States, Italy and Spain.

Assay used: immunoSEQ multiplex PCR; TCRdb lists only in-frame clones, some missing. This sample has 250,000 to 350,000 clones; about nine tenths occur once, and the top ten carry about 2%. V shed 2 bases and J shed 6 bases, with 11 bases lying between them. The CDR3 runs 13 residues. Germline V gene data show CDR1 as SGHRS and CDR2 as YFSETQ. Seattle's enrolled individuals joined amid active infection and were then monitored longitudinally. The J gene is TRBJ1-2, the V gene TRBV5-1, with a possible D match to TRBD1 (5 bases). Sequencing used peripheral blood. The sequence came from a woman between 25 and 40 years old with COVID-19, enrolled during active disease. The DNA of the CDR3 is TGCGCCAGCAGCTTAGGGACTGACGATGGCTACACCTTC. Its protein is CASSLGTDDGYTF. Filled out from reference TRBV5-1 and TRBJ1-2, the complete variable domain reads KAGVTQTPRYLIKTRGQQVTLSCSPISGHRSVSWYQQTPGQGLQFLFEYFSETQRNKGNFPGRFSGRQFSNSRSEMNVSTLELGDSALYLCASSLGTDDGYTFGSGTRLTVV.